This T cell receptor (beta chain) is drawn from a study of blood T cell repertoires in COVID-19. For the study at large: Sources were T cells, B-cell-depleted T cells, or PBMCs; the material itself was cDNA or gDNA.

TCRdb keeps only in-frame clones here, not all; method: immunoSEQ multiplex PCR. The table has some 300,000 clones, about 89% seen once; the top ten hold 1.5% to 2%. This clonotype was sampled from a woman aged 40 to 49 who had recovered from COVID-19. The sample consisted of PBMCs or T cells enriched from blood (not recorded which).

CDR3 region: CASGLDPFLAGRGNEQFF. CDR3 nucleotides: TGTGCTAGTGGTTTGGACCCTTTTCTAGCGGGCCGGGGCAATGAGCAGTTCTTC. This sequence joins TRBV12-5 and TRBJ2-1; TRBD2 matches at 8 bases. This CDR3 is 18 amino acids long. The ends lost 1 base at V and 6 bases at J; junction bases unmatched: 14. Germline CDR1 LGHNT, CDR2 FRNRAP.